This T cell receptor (beta chain) was observed in a study of OX40 agonist ivuxolimab in advanced cancers. Study summary: At roughly 83% male, the cohort had a mean age of roughly 60 years, ranging from roughly 20 to 90. The eligibility criteria allowed prior anti-PD-1, anti-PD-L1 or anti-CTLA-4 therapy, and 30% to 45% had some. General observations from the study: Among the lowest peripheral clonal expansion occurred in 0.1-3.0 mg/kg partial responders.

Worth noting for this clone: Its antigen is not known.

Repertoires were generated with immunoSEQ multiplex PCR, while TCRdb's copy carries only in-frame clones and drops some. The table records approximately 20,000 clones, approximately 87% of them present only once. This CDR3 spans 15 amino acids. Germline V CDR1 and CDR2: MNHEY, SVGAGI. The V and J ends lost 4 bases and 5 bases, in that order; junction bases with no gene match: 10. This specimen consisted of CD4+ or CD8+ T cells sorted from blood, obtained in a trial of the OX40 agonist ivuxolimab. The origin of this receptor is an adult with an advanced solid tumor such as melanoma, head and neck, liver or kidney cancer. The V and J genes are TRBV6-5 and TRBJ2-7; 8 bases fit TRBD1. The CDR3 is CASSSSGGLNHEQYF. CDR3 DNA: TGTGCCAGCAGTTCGTCAGGGGGCTTAAACCACGAGCAGTACTTC.